The clone carrying this T cell receptor (beta chain) has only a few counts. V lost 3 bases to trimming and J lost 3 bases, with 14 bases between them. This CDR3 has 15 amino acids. CDR1 SGHTA and CDR2 FQGTGA come from the germline V gene. TCRdb passed the RT-PCR reads through MiXCR, listing each CDR3 protein once. The sample records approximately 720,000 distinct CDR3 sequences, 12% to 15% being singletons. What was sequenced was memory CD4+ T cells from blood. The TCR sequence derives from a female donor in good health, serving as a healthy control. The genes are TRBV7-3 and TRBJ1-1; maybe TRBD1 (5 bases). In nucleotides, the CDR3 is TGTGCCAGCAGCTTTGGGATTGCGGGGGACACTGAAGCTTTCTTT. It translates to CASSFGIAGDTEAFF.